This is a list of T cell receptor beta chains from one sample in a study of shared clonotypes between healthy human individuals. Sequenced by immunoSEQ multiplex PCR; TCRdb stores in-frame clones only, minus some. Of about 1.5 million clones listed, around 97% are singletons. Sequencing was done on a sample of naive CD4+ T cells sorted from blood. The receptors were sampled from a man aged 25 to 40 in good health. Both conserved end residues are part of each CDR3. The order of the fields is V gene, D gene, clone size, J gene, CDR3 protein, CDR3 DNA. D genes are given only for firm matches. A row's size may be missing; if present it is once, few, many or a size class.

TRBV15	-	-	TRBJ2-2	CATSRAAGELFF	TGTGCCACCAGCAGAGCAGCCGGGGAGCTGTTTTTT
TRBV14	-	-	TRBJ2-5	CASSPTPSRAGETQYF	TGTGCCAGCAGCCCCACCCCTTCGCGGGCGGGAGAGACCCAGTACTTC
TRBV7-8	-	-	TRBJ2-4	CASSQGSKNIQYF	TGTGCCAGCAGCCAGGGTTCAAAAAACATTCAGTACTTC
TRBV7-9	-	-	TRBJ2-1	CASSLVGSREQFF	TGTGCCAGCAGCTTAGTCGGGTCCCGGGAGCAGTTCTTC
TRBV29-1	TRBD2	-	TRBJ2-1	CSVAGLAVIEQFF	TGCAGCGTTGCGGGACTAGCGGTAATTGAGCAGTTCTTC
TRBV29-1	-	-	TRBJ2-1	CSVGGGVKQFF	TGCAGCGTTGGTGGTGGTGTGAAGCAGTTCTTC
TRBV27	-	-	TRBJ2-1	CASSLSRVSEQFF	TGTGCCAGCAGTTTATCCAGAGTCAGTGAGCAGTTCTTC
TRBV27	-	-	TRBJ2-2	CASSLSSVGANTGELFF	TGTGCCAGCAGTTTATCGTCTGTGGGAGCGAACACCGGGGAGCTGTTTTTT
TRBV7-2	-	-	TRBJ1-1	CASSFRDTEAFF	TGTGCCAGCAGCTTCAGAGACACTGAAGCTTTCTTT
TRBV5-1	-	-	TRBJ1-5	CASRPGREDQPQHF	TGCGCCAGCCGTCCGGGCCGCGAGGATCAGCCCCAGCATTTT
TRBV11-1	TRBD1	-	TRBJ1-1	CASSLAFPCRGQGEAFF	TGTGCCAGCAGCTTAGCGTTCCCTTGTAGGGGGCAGGGTGAAGCTTTCTTT
TRBV7-7	TRBD1	once	TRBJ1-3	CASSLRPGTGRGNTIYF	TGTGCTAGCAGCCTACGACCCGGGACAGGGCGAGGAAACACCATATATTTT
TRBV7-2	-	-	TRBJ2-7	CASSPRAPYEQYF	TGTGCCAGCAGCCCCCGGGCGCCGTACGAGCAGTACTTC
TRBV7-3	-	-	TRBJ1-2	CASSLSQGLGYTF	TGTGCCAGCAGCTTAAGTCAGGGTTTGGGCTACACCTTC
TRBV13	-	-	TRBJ1-1	CASSRPGTQNTEAFF	TGTGCCAGCAGCCGTCCCGGGACACAGAACACTGAAGCTTTCTTT
TRBV11-2	-	-	TRBJ1-2	CASREGPGGGYTF	TGTGCCAGCAGAGAGGGACCTGGTGGGGGCTACACCTTC
TRBV14	-	-	TRBJ2-7	CASSQAGRIYEQYF	TGTGCCAGCAGCCAAGCAGGCAGGATTTACGAGCAGTACTTC
TRBV11-3	TRBD1	once	TRBJ2-1	CASGRGQYNEQFF	TGTGCCAGCGGAAGGGGACAGTACAATGAGCAGTTCTTC
TRBV30	-	-	TRBJ1-1	CAWSPDRAEAFF	TGTGCCTGGAGTCCTGATAGGGCTGAAGCTTTCTTT
TRBV18	-	-	TRBJ2-3	CASSPLPPAQRRIMGDTQYF	TGTGCCAGCTCACCTTTGCCCCCGGCTCAACGACGGATAATGGGGGATACGCAGTATTTT
TRBV19	-	-	TRBJ1-5	CASSNLQPQHF	TGTGCCAGTAGTAACCTTCAGCCCCAGCATTTT
TRBV18	TRBD2	once	TRBJ2-2	CASSPRSGRLLSNTGELFF	TGTGCCAGCTCACCACGGAGCGGGAGACTCCTTTCGAACACCGGGGAGCTGTTTTTT
TRBV27	-	-	TRBJ2-1	CASSSPGSSSLNEQFF	TGTGCCAGCAGTTCGCCGGGATCGAGTTCCCTAAATGAGCAGTTCTTC
TRBV28	-	-	TRBJ2-7	CASSVDRYEQYF	TGTGCCAGCAGTGTAGACAGGTACGAGCAGTACTTC
TRBV7-2	TRBD1	-	TRBJ2-1	CASSLFPGPGQYNEQFF	TGTGCCAGCAGCTTATTCCCTGGTCCGGGACAGTACAATGAGCAGTTCTTC
TRBV7-9	TRBD2	-	TRBJ2-3	CASSFILSGRAGGDTQYF	TGTGCCAGCAGCTTCATACTCAGCGGGAGGGCCGGAGGGGATACGCAGTATTTT
TRBV18	-	-	TRBJ1-4	CASSMGLDEKLFF	TGTGCCAGCTCAATGGGACTTGATGAAAAACTGTTTTTT
TRBV5-4	-	-	TRBJ2-3	CASSLVGNTQYF	TGTGCCAGCAGCTTGGTAGGGAATACGCAGTATTTT
TRBV5-1	-	-	TRBJ2-2	CASSILAVEGTGELFF	TGCGCCAGCAGCATTCTGGCAGTGGAGGGCACCGGGGAGCTGTTTTTT
TRBV9	TRBD1	-	TRBJ2-2	CASRGQKNTGELFF	TGTGCCAGCAGGGGACAGAAGAACACCGGGGAGCTGTTTTTT
TRBV18	TRBD2	-	TRBJ2-2	CASSPLNWTRAPGELFF	TGTGCCAGCTCACCACTTAATTGGACTAGGGCGCCCGGGGAGCTGTTTTTT
TRBV29-1	-	-	TRBJ2-1	CSVKGGLDSYNEQFF	TGCAGCGTTAAAGGGGGGCTAGACTCCTACAATGAGCAGTTCTTC
TRBV18	TRBD1	-	TRBJ2-7	CASTRTGAYEQYF	TGTGCCAGCACCCGGACAGGGGCCTACGAGCAGTACTTC
TRBV2	-	-	TRBJ2-5	CASSVTGTAQLETQYF	TGTGCCAGCAGCGTAACTGGGACCGCCCAACTAGAGACCCAGTACTTC
TRBV10-3	TRBD2	once	TRBJ2-1	CAIRGDGGSRYNEQFF	TGTGCCATCAGGGGGGACGGCGGGAGCCGGTACAATGAGCAGTTCTTC
TRBV7-9	TRBD2	-	TRBJ2-3	CASSLALAGYTDTQYF	TGTGCCAGCAGCTTAGCCCTAGCGGGATACACAGATACGCAGTATTTT
TRBV14	TRBD1	-	TRBJ1-1	CASSELTGGRSTEAFF	TGTGCCAGCAGCGAATTGACAGGGGGCCGGAGCACTGAAGCTTTCTTT
TRBV5-4	-	-	TRBJ2-3	CASSVSSADTQYF	TGTGCCAGCAGCGTTAGCTCCGCAGATACGCAGTATTTT
TRBV28	-	-	TRBJ2-7	CASTLLGSEQYF	TGTGCCAGCACCCTATTGGGGAGCGAGCAGTACTTC
TRBV10-2	-	-	TRBJ2-7	CASGEGGGYEQYF	TGCGCCAGCGGGGAAGGTGGTGGCTACGAGCAGTACTTC
TRBV4-2	-	-	TRBJ2-7	CASSPGRDYEQYF	TGTGCCAGCAGCCCCGGGAGAGACTACGAGCAGTACTTC
TRBV2	-	-	TRBJ2-7	CASRRGAGAYEQYF	TGTGCCAGCCGCCGGGGGGCGGGGGCCTACGAGCAGTACTTC
TRBV28	-	-	TRBJ2-7	CASSPQGYEQYF	TGTGCCAGCAGTCCCCAGGGCTACGAGCAGTACTTC
TRBV12-5	TRBD2	-	TRBJ2-1	CASGLVVGGRGSYNEQFF	TGTGCTAGTGGTTTGGTCGTAGGCGGGAGGGGCTCCTACAATGAGCAGTTCTTC
TRBV5-4	TRBD2	-	TRBJ2-5	CASSMLAGGQETQYF	TGTGCCAGCAGCATGCTAGCGGGAGGACAAGAGACCCAGTACTTC
TRBV2	TRBD1	-	TRBJ2-7	CASSGPGTGPYEQYF	TGTGCCAGCAGTGGCCCCGGGACAGGACCTTACGAGCAGTACTTC
TRBV6-5	-	-	TRBJ2-5	CASRGLRPQETQYF	TGTGCCAGCAGGGGACTGAGACCCCAAGAGACCCAGTACTTC
TRBV6-1	TRBD2	-	TRBJ2-7	CASSEVSGVAGPF	TGTGCCAGCAGTGAAGTGAGTGGGGTAGCGGGTCCTTTC
TRBV9	-	-	TRBJ2-1	CASSVAGAYGEQFF	TGTGCCAGCAGCGTAGCGGGAGCATACGGTGAGCAGTTCTTC
TRBV5-1	TRBD1	once	TRBJ2-2	CASSFLSGTGNTGELFF	TGCGCCAGCAGCTTCTTATCCGGGACAGGGAACACCGGGGAGCTGTTTTTT